Listed below are T cell receptor beta chains from one sample, sequenced in a study of shared clonotypes between healthy human individuals. Sequencing was performed with immunoSEQ multiplex PCR; in TCRdb, only in-frame clones are kept and a portion is missing. Of roughly 2.2 million clones in the sample, approximately 95% were seen once. Sequenced input: naive CD4+ T cells from PBMCs. Every receptor here comes from a young man in good health. Some clones in this sample may be carry-over from other donors' samples. Each CDR3 is given with its conserved first and last residue. The D gene is left open where the match is weak. Clone sizes are given selectively: once, few, many, or a class where the clone is expanded.

clone size: NA
J gene: TRBJ1-5
D gene: NA
V gene: TRBV6-1
CDR3 protein: CASSTRQPQNQPQHF
CDR3 DNA: TGTGCCAGCAGTACACGACAGCCGCAGAATCAGCCCCAGCATTTT

clone size: once
J gene: TRBJ2-5
D gene: TRBD2
V gene: TRBV19
CDR3 protein: CASSIDNGEGTQETQYF
CDR3 DNA: TGTGCCAGTAGTATAGATAATGGGGAGGGTACCCAAGAGACCCAGTACTTC

clone size: NA
J gene: TRBJ2-5
D gene: TRBD2
V gene: TRBV30
CDR3 protein: CAWSVGLAEETQYF
CDR3 DNA: TGTGCCTGGAGTGTAGGGCTAGCGGAAGAGACCCAGTACTTC

clone size: NA
J gene: TRBJ2-7
D gene: NA
V gene: TRBV27
CDR3 protein: CASSPLGGLVYEQYF
CDR3 DNA: TGTGCCAGCAGTCCCCTGGGGGGCTTGGTCTACGAGCAGTACTTC

clone size: NA
J gene: TRBJ1-4
D gene: TRBD1
V gene: TRBV4-1
CDR3 protein: CASSQAGTVGGEKLFF
CDR3 DNA: TGCGCCAGCAGCCAAGCCGGGACAGTGGGAGGTGAAAAACTGTTTTTT

clone size: NA
J gene: TRBJ2-7
D gene: NA
V gene: TRBV19
CDR3 protein: CASSINRDGSQYF
CDR3 DNA: TGTGCCAGTAGTATAAATAGGGACGGATCGCAGTACTTC

clone size: NA
J gene: TRBJ1-5
D gene: NA
V gene: TRBV2
CDR3 protein: CASLGTIGGQPQHF
CDR3 DNA: TGTGCCAGCCTCGGGACAATTGGTGGCCAGCCCCAGCATTTT

clone size: NA
J gene: TRBJ1-2
D gene: NA
V gene: TRBV19
CDR3 protein: CASSIQGNYGYTF
CDR3 DNA: TGTGCCAGTAGTATTCAGGGAAACTATGGCTACACCTTC

clone size: once
J gene: TRBJ1-5
D gene: NA
V gene: TRBV6-4
CDR3 protein: CASSDSEGFGQPQHF
CDR3 DNA: TGTGCCAGCAGTGACTCCGAGGGTTTCGGTCAGCCCCAGCATTTT

clone size: once
J gene: TRBJ2-1
D gene: NA
V gene: TRBV6-1
CDR3 protein: CASKHRVTEYNEQFF
CDR3 DNA: TGTGCCAGCAAACACAGGGTGACGGAGTACAATGAGCAGTTCTTC

clone size: NA
J gene: TRBJ2-7
D gene: NA
V gene: TRBV6-6
CDR3 protein: CASSYLGRHGYEQYF
CDR3 DNA: TGTGCCAGCAGTTACCTGGGGCGACATGGCTACGAGCAGTACTTC

clone size: once
J gene: TRBJ2-1
D gene: NA
V gene: TRBV6-6
CDR3 protein: CASSPGSEQFF
CDR3 DNA: TGTGCCAGCAGCCCGGGGTCTGAGCAGTTCTTC

clone size: NA
J gene: TRBJ2-7
D gene: TRBD2
V gene: TRBV29-1
CDR3 protein: CSVVLAGIYEQYF
CDR3 DNA: TGCAGCGTTGTTCTAGCGGGAATCTACGAGCAGTACTTC

clone size: NA
J gene: TRBJ2-5
D gene: NA
V gene: TRBV6-1
CDR3 protein: CASSRARHSQETQYF
CDR3 DNA: TGTGCCAGCAGTCGGGCCCGACACAGCCAAGAGACCCAGTACTTC

clone size: NA
J gene: TRBJ1-2
D gene: TRBD1
V gene: TRBV7-2
CDR3 protein: CASSLSSGTGNYGYTF
CDR3 DNA: TGTGCCAGCAGCTTATCCTCCGGGACAGGGAACTATGGCTACACCTTC

clone size: NA
J gene: TRBJ2-1
D gene: TRBD2
V gene: TRBV28
CDR3 protein: CASRPRPGASGYNEQFF
CDR3 DNA: TGTGCCAGCAGGCCCCGCCCAGGGGCTAGCGGGTACAATGAGCAGTTCTTC

clone size: once
J gene: TRBJ2-7
D gene: TRBD2
V gene: TRBV28
CDR3 protein: CASSFAREGSYEQYF
CDR3 DNA: TGTGCCAGCAGTTTCGCCCGGGAGGGCTCCTACGAGCAGTACTTC

clone size: NA
J gene: TRBJ2-7
D gene: TRBD1
V gene: TRBV4-1
CDR3 protein: CASSHPGQGVYEQYF
CDR3 DNA: TGCGCCAGCAGCCACCCGGGACAGGGTGTGTACGAGCAGTACTTC

clone size: NA
J gene: TRBJ1-4
D gene: TRBD1
V gene: TRBV28
CDR3 protein: CASSPRDRPVVEKLFF
CDR3 DNA: TGTGCCAGCAGCCCTCGGGACAGGCCTGTTGTGGAAAAACTGTTTTTT

clone size: NA
J gene: TRBJ2-1
D gene: TRBD2
V gene: TRBV25-1
CDR3 protein: CASSGSGSSYNEQFF
CDR3 DNA: TGTGCCAGCAGTGGGAGCGGGAGCTCCTACAATGAGCAGTTCTTC

clone size: NA
J gene: TRBJ2-5
D gene: NA
V gene: TRBV6-6
CDR3 protein: CASTHSVSKETQYF
CDR3 DNA: TGTGCCAGCACTCATAGCGTGTCGAAAGAGACCCAGTACTTC

clone size: once
J gene: TRBJ2-1
D gene: NA
V gene: TRBV5-1
CDR3 protein: CASSLEGQAGNEQFF
CDR3 DNA: TGCGCCAGCAGCTTGGAAGGGCAAGCGGGCAATGAGCAGTTCTTC

clone size: NA
J gene: TRBJ1-1
D gene: NA
V gene: TRBV7-9
CDR3 protein: CASSSDTASTEAFF
CDR3 DNA: TGTGCCAGCAGCTCGGACACCGCGAGCACTGAAGCTTTCTTT

clone size: once
J gene: TRBJ2-3
D gene: TRBD2
V gene: TRBV7-6
CDR3 protein: CASSLSRGSSGYTDTQYF
CDR3 DNA: TGTGCCAGCAGCTTATCAAGAGGGTCTAGCGGGTACACAGATACGCAGTATTTT

clone size: few
J gene: TRBJ1-5
D gene: NA
V gene: TRBV7-9
CDR3 protein: CASSLSGIQPQHF
CDR3 DNA: TGTGCCAGCAGCTTATCCGGGATTCAGCCCCAGCATTTT

clone size: NA
J gene: TRBJ2-7
D gene: NA
V gene: TRBV2
CDR3 protein: CASSVYDSYEQYF
CDR3 DNA: TGTGCCAGCAGTGTCTACGACAGTTACGAGCAGTACTTC

clone size: NA
J gene: TRBJ2-7
D gene: NA
V gene: TRBV18
CDR3 protein: CASSLLLESDEQYF
CDR3 DNA: TGTGCCAGCTCACTCCTTCTAGAAAGCGACGAGCAGTACTTC

clone size: once
J gene: TRBJ1-1
D gene: NA
V gene: TRBV7-3
CDR3 protein: CASSLQGSSTEAFF
CDR3 DNA: TGTGCCAGCAGCTTACAGGGTAGTAGTACTGAAGCTTTCTTT

clone size: NA
J gene: TRBJ1-5
D gene: NA
V gene: TRBV28
CDR3 protein: CASSPGEGRRMRPQHF
CDR3 DNA: TGTGCCAGCAGTCCCGGAGAAGGACGACGGATGCGGCCCCAGCATTTT

clone size: NA
J gene: TRBJ2-7
D gene: TRBD1
V gene: TRBV5-6
CDR3 protein: CASRKGLGGQFSYEQYF
CDR3 DNA: TGTGCCAGCCGAAAGGGGCTAGGGGGACAGTTCTCCTACGAGCAGTACTTC

clone size: once
J gene: TRBJ1-4
D gene: TRBD1
V gene: TRBV6-5
CDR3 protein: CASRGTVNEKLFF
CDR3 DNA: TGTGCCAGCCGAGGGACAGTCAATGAAAAACTGTTTTTT